This T cell receptor beta chain came from a study of post-analysis software for immune sequencing data. This clonotype came up a few times. Its target is unknown. Study results and caveats: F measure grouped same-batch samples tightly together. TRBV segments more frequent in patients than in controls numbered roughly 5 and included TRBV5-6, TRBV5-1 and TRBV20-1.

The V and J ends lost 8 bases and 6 bases, in that order; junction bases with no gene match: 10. The CDR3 loop spans 14 amino acids. Each TCR beta cDNA library carried unique molecular identifiers. TCRdb called the PCR reads again in MiXCR, with one record for every CDR3 protein. The sample has a few hundred thousand distinct CDR3 sequences, roughly 45% seen once. This rearrangement joins TRBV12-3 or TRBV12-4 to TRBJ2-7; TRBD1 agrees at 10 bases. The sequenced sample was blood. The receptor's source is a girl aged 5-17 years with multiple sclerosis. DNA of the CDR3: TGTGCCAGCTGTACCGGGACAGGGGACAGCGAGCAGTACTTC. Translation: CASCTGTGDSEQYF.